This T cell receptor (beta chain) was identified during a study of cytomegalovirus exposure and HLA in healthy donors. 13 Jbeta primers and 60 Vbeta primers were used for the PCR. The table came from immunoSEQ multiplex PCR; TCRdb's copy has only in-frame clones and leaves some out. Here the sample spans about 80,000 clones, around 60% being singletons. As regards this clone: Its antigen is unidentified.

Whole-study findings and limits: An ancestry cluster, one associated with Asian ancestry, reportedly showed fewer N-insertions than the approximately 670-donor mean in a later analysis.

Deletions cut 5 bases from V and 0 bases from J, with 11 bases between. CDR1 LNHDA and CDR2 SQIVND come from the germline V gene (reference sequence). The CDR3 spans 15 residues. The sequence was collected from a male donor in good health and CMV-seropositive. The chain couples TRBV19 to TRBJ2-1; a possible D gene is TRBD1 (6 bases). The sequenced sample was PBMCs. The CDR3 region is CASSPTGSSYNEQFF. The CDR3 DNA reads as TGTGCCAGTAGTCCTACAGGGAGCTCCTACAATGAGCAGTTCTTC.